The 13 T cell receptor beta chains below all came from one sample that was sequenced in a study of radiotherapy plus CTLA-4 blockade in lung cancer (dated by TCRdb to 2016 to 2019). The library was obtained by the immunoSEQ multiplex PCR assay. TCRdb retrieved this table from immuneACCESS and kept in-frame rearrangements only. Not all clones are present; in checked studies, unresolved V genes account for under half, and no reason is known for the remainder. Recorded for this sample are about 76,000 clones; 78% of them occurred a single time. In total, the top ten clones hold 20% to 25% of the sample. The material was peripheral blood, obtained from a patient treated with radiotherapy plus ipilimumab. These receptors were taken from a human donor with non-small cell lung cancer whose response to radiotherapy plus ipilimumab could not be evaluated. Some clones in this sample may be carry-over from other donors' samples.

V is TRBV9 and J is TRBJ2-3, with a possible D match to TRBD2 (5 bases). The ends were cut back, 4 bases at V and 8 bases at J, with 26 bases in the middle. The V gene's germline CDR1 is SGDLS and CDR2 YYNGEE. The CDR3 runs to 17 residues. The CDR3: CASSSPGSRSRVGTQYF. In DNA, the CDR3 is TGTGCCAGCAGCTCCCCGGGAAGCCGCTCGCGGGTGGGTACGCAGTATTTT. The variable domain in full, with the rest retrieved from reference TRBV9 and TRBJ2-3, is DSGVTQTPKHLITATGQRVTLRCSPRSGDLSVYWYQQSLDQGLQFLIQYYNGEERAKGNILERFSAQQFPDLHSELNLSSLELGDSALYFCASSSPGSRSRVGTQYFGPGTRLTVL.

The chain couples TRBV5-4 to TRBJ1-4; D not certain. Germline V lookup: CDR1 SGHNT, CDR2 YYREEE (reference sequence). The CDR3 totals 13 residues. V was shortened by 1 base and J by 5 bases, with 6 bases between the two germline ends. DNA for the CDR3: TGTGCCAGCAGCTTGAAACAGAATGAAAAACTGTTTTTT. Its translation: CASSLKQNEKLFF.

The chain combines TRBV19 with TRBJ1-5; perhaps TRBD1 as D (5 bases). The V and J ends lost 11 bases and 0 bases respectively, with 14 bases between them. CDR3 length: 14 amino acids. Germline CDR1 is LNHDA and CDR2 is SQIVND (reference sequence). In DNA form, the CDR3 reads TGTGCCTCCTCCGCCGGACATAGCAATCAGCCCCAGCATTTT. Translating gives CASSAGHSNQPQHF. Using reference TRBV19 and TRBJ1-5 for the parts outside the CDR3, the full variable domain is DGGITQSPKYLFRKEGQNVTLSCEQNLNHDAMYWYRQDPGQGLRLIYYSQIVNDFQKGDIAEGYSVSREKKESFPLTVTSAQKNPTAFYLCASSAGHSNQPQHFGDGTRLSIL.

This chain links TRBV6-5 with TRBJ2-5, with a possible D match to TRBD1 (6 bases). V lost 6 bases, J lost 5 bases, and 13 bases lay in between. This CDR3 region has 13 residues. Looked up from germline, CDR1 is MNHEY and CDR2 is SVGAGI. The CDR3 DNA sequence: TGTGCCAGCAGCAGCAGGGGTAGCGAGACCCAGTACTTC. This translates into CASSSRGSETQYF.

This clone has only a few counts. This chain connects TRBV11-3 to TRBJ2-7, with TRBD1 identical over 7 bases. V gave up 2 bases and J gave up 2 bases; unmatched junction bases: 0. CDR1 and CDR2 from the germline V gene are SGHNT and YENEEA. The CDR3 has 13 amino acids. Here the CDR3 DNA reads TGTGCCAGCAGCTTACAGGGGGCCTACGAGCAGTACTTC. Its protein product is CASSLQGAYEQYF.

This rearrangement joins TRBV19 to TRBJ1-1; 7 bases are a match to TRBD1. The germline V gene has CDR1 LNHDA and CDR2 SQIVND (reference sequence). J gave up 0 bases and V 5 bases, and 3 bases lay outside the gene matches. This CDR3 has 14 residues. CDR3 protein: CASSLGTVNTEAFF. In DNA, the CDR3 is TGTGCCAGTAGTTTAGGGACAGTGAACACTGAAGCTTTCTTT.

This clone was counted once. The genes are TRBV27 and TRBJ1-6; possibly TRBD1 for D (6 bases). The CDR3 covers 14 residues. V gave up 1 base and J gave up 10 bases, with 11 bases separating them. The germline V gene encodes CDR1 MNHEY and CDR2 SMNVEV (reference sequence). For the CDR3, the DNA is TGTGCCAGCAGTTTATTGACAGGCAACTCACCCCTCCACTTT. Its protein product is CASSLLTGNSPLHF.

CDR3 amino acids: CASESGARAEKLFF. For the CDR3, the DNA is TGTGCCAGCGAAAGCGGGGCAAGAGCTGAAAAACTGTTTTTT. V and J are TRBV6-1 and TRBJ1-4; maybe TRBD1 (5 bases). The CDR3 is 14 amino acids. V lost 8 bases and J 7 bases, leaving 17 bases between the germline ends. Germline V gene sequence: CDR1 MNHNS, CDR2 SASEGT.

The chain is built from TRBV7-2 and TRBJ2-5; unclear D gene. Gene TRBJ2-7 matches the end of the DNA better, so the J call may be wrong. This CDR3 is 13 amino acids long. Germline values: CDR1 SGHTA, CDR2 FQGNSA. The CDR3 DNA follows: TGTGCCAGCAGCTATTCGCCAGGCTACGAGCAGTACTTC. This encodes CASSYSPGYEQYF.

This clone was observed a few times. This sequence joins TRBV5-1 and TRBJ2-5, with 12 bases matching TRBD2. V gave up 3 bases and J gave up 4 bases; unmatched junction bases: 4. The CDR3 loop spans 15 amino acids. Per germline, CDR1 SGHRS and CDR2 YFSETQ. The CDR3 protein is CASSWKTSGGETQYF. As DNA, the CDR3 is TGCGCCAGCAGCTGGAAGACTAGCGGGGGAGAGACCCAGTACTTC.

The CDR3 DNA reads TGTGCCAGCAGCTTAGTGGGCGGGGAGGCCTTCAATCAGCCCCAGCATTTT. Protein sequence: CASSLVGGEAFNQPQHF. The genes are TRBV7-8 and TRBJ1-5; D gene uncertain. This CDR3 has 17 amino acids. Trimming stripped 1 base from V and 3 bases from J, with 16 bases between. Germline CDR1 reads SGHVS; CDR2 reads FQNEAQ. Using reference TRBV7-8 and TRBJ1-5 for the parts outside the CDR3, the full variable domain is GAGVSQSPRYKVAKRGQDVALRCDPISGHVSLFWYQQALGQGPEFLTYFQNEAQLDKSGLPSDRFFAERPEGSVSTLKIQRTQQEDSAVYLCASSLVGGEAFNQPQHFGDGTRLSIL.

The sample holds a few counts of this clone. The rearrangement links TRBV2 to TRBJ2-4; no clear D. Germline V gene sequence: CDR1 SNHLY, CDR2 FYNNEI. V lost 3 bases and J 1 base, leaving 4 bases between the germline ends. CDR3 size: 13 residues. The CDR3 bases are TGTGCCAGCAGTGACGGGGCCAAAAACATTCAGTACTTC. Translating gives CASSDGAKNIQYF.

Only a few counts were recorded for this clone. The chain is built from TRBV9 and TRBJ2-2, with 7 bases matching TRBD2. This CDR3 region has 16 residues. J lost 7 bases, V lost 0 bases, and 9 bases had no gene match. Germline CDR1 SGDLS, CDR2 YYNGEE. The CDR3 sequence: CASSVESGGLGGELFF. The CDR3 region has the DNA TGTGCCAGCAGCGTAGAATCGGGGGGATTGGGCGGGGAGCTGTTTTTT. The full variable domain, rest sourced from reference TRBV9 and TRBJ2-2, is DSGVTQTPKHLITATGQRVTLRCSPRSGDLSVYWYQQSLDQGLQFLIQYYNGEERAKGNILERFSAQQFPDLHSELNLSSLELGDSALYFCASSVESGGLGGELFFGEGSRLTVL.